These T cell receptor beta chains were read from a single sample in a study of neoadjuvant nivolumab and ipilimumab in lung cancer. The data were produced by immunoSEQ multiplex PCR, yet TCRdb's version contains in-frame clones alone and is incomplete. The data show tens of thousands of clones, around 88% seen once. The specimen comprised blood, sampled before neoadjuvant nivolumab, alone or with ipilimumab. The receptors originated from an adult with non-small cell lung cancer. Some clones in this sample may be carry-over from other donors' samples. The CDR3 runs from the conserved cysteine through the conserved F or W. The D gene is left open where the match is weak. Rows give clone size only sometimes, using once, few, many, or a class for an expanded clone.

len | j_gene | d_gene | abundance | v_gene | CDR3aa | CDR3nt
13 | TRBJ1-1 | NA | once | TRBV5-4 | CASSSLKDTEAFF | TGTGCCAGCAGCTCGCTTAAGGACACTGAAGCTTTCTTT
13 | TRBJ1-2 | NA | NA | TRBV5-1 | CASSLTAGYGYTF | TGCGCCAGCAGCTTGACCGCGGGCTATGGCTACACCTTC
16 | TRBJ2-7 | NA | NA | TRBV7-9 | CASSLLGMGTSYEQYF | TGTGCCAGCAGCCTCTTGGGGATGGGCACCTCCTACGAGCAGTACTTC
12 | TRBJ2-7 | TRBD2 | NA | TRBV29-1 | CSVQRERGEQYF | TGCAGCGTTCAGCGGGAGAGGGGCGAGCAGTACTTC
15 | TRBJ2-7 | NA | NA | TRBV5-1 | CASSLIQGGFYEQYF | TGCGCCAGCAGCTTGATCCAGGGTGGGTTCTACGAGCAGTACTTC
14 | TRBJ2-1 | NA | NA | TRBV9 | CASSYSPSDNEQFF | TGTGCCAGCAGTTACAGTCCTAGCGACAATGAGCAGTTCTTC
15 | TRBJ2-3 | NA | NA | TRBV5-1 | CASSLRPSFTDTQYF | TGCGCCAGCAGCTTGAGGCCTAGCTTCACAGATACGCAGTATTTT
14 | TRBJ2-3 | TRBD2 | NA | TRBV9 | CASSGGNPRDTQYF | TGTGCCAGCTCCGGGGGGAATCCCCGGGATACGCAGTATTTT
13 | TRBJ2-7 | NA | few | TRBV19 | CASSTGSSYEQYF | TGTGCCAGTAGTACAGGGAGTTCCTACGAGCAGTACTTC
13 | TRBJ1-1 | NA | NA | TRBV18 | CASSPGTNTEAFF | TGTGCCAGCTCACCAGGAACGAACACTGAAGCTTTCTTT
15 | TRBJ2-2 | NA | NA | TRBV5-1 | CASSLGTPNTGELFF | TGCGCCAGCAGCTTGGGGACCCCTAACACCGGGGAGCTGTTTTTT
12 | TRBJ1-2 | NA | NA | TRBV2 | CASSEAEGGYTF | TGTGCCAGCAGTGAAGCGGAGGGCGGCTACACCTTC
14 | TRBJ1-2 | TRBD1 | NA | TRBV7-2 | CASSPQAGGGGYTF | TGTGCCAGCAGCCCCCAGGCAGGGGGTGGTGGCTACACCTTC
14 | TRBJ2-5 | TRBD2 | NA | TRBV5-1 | CASRPTLAGETQYF | TGCGCCAGCAGACCGACCTTAGCGGGGGAGACCCAGTACTTC
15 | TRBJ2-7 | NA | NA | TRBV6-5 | CASRSPRHITPEQYF | TGTGCCAGCAGATCCCCCCGACACATCACTCCTGAGCAGTACTTC
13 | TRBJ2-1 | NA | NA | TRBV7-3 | CASSLRRGNEQFF | TGTGCCAGCAGCTTAAGGAGGGGGAATGAGCAGTTCTTC
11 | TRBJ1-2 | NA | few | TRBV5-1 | CASSLGQKYTF | TGCGCCAGCAGCTTGGGACAGAAATACACCTTC
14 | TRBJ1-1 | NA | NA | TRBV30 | CAWSPTGQNTEAFF | TGTGCCTGGAGTCCAACGGGACAGAACACTGAAGCTTTCTTT
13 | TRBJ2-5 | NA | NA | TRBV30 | CAWTVGGQETQYF | TGTGCCTGGACCGTAGGGGGTCAAGAGACCCAGTACTTC
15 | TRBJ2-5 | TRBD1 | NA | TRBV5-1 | CASDRQGANQETQYF | TGCGCCAGCGATCGGCAGGGGGCCAACCAAGAGACCCAGTACTTC
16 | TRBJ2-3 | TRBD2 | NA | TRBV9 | CASSVGSGSGLDTQYF | TGTGCCAGCAGCGTAGGAAGCGGGAGTGGGTTGGATACGCAGTATTTT
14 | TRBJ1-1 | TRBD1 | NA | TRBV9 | CASSVQGANTEAFF | TGTGCCAGCAGCGTCCAGGGGGCGAACACTGAAGCTTTCTTT
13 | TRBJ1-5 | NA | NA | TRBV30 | CAWSVGGNQPQHF | TGTGCCTGGAGTGTGGGCGGGAATCAGCCCCAGCATTTT
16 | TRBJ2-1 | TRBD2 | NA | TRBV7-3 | CASSLGTSGRSNEQFF | TGTGCCAGCAGCTTAGGGACTAGCGGGAGAAGTAATGAGCAGTTCTTC
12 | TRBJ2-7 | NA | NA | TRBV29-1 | CSVARGTYEQYF | TGCAGCGTTGCCCGCGGGACCTACGAGCAGTACTTC
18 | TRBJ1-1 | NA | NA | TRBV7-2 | CASSLAKPRGVPGGEAFF | TGTGCCAGCAGCTTAGCCAAACCCCGGGGGGTCCCCGGTGGAGAAGCTTTCTTT
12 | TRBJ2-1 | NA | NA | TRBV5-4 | CASSSVGDEQFF | TGTGCCAGCAGCTCCGTCGGGGATGAGCAGTTCTTC
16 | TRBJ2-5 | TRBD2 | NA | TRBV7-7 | CASSPGLAGNQETQYF | TGTGCTAGCAGCCCAGGACTAGCGGGGAACCAAGAGACCCAGTACTTC
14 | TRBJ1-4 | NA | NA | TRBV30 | CAWSGSATNEKLFF | TGTGCCTGGAGTGGTTCTGCAACTAATGAAAAACTGTTTTTT
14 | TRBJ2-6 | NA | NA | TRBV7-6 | CASSPDSGANVLTF | TGTGCCAGCAGCCCAGACTCTGGGGCCAACGTCCTGACTTTC
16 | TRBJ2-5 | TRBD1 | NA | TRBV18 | CASSPIMTGGKETQYF | TGTGCCAGCTCACCAATAATGACAGGGGGGAAGGAGACCCAGTACTTC
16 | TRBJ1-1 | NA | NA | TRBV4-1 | CASSLGGVSMNTEAFF | TGCGCCAGCAGCCTCGGAGGGGTCAGCATGAACACTGAAGCTTTCTTT
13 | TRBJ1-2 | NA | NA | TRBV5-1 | CASSLGGSYGYTF | TGCGCCAGCAGCTTGGGTGGTTCCTATGGCTACACCTTC
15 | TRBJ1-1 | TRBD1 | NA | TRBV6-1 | CASSTQTGGGTEAFF | TGTGCCAGCAGTACACAAACAGGGGGAGGGACTGAAGCTTTCTTT
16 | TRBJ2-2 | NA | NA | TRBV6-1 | CASSETWIGITGELFF | TGTGCCAGCAGTGAAACTTGGATAGGCATCACCGGGGAGCTGTTTTTT
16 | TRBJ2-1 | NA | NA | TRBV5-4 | CASSPSGGLARNEQFF | TGTGCCAGCAGCCCCTCGGGCGGCCTAGCGAGGAATGAGCAGTTCTTC
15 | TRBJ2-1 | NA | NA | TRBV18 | CASSPIVVRYNEQFF | TGTGCCAGCTCACCGATAGTAGTACGTTACAATGAGCAGTTCTTC
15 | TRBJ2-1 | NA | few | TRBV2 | CASSDRAISNNEQFF | TGTGCCAGCAGTGACAGAGCGATCTCTAACAATGAGCAGTTCTTC
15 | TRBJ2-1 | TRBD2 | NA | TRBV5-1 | CASSLGTSGYNEQFF | TGCGCCAGCAGCTTAGGGACTAGCGGGTACAATGAGCAGTTCTTC
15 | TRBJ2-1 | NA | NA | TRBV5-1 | CASSPTLVIATEQFF | TGCGCCAGCAGCCCGACTCTGGTTATAGCGACTGAGCAGTTCTTC
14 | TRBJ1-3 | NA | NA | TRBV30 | CAWSAVGGGNTIYF | TGTGCCTGGAGTGCCGTGGGCGGTGGAAACACCATATATTTT
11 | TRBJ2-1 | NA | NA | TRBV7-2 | CASSLLVEQFF | TGTGCCAGCAGCTTATTGGTTGAGCAGTTCTTC
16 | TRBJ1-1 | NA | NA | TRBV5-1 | CASSQDFTPKYTEAFF | TGCGCCAGCAGCCAAGACTTTACCCCGAAGTACACTGAAGCTTTCTTT
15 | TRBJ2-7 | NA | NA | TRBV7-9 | CASSLTGATGYEQYF | TGTGCCAGCAGCTTGACGGGGGCGACAGGATACGAGCAGTACTTC
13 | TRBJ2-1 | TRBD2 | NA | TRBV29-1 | CSVEVQAGGQQFF | TGCAGCGTTGAGGTTCAAGCGGGAGGGCAGCAGTTCTTC
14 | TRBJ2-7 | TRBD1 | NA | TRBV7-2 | CASSLDRGPYEQYF | TGTGCCAGCAGCTTGGACAGGGGACCCTACGAGCAGTACTTC
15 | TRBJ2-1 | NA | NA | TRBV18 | CASSPASRAYNEQFF | TGTGCCAGCTCACCAGCTAGCCGTGCTTACAATGAGCAGTTCTTC
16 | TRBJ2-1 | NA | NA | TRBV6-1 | CASSERVSGSYNEQFF | TGTGCCAGCAGTGAAAGGGTTTCGGGATCCTACAATGAGCAGTTCTTC
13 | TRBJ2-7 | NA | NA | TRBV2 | CASSLVGWGEQYF | TGTGCCAGCAGTTTGGTTGGGTGGGGTGAGCAGTACTTC
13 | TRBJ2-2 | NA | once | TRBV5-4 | CASSLVSTGELFF | TGTGCCAGCAGCTTGGTCTCCACCGGGGAGCTGTTTTTT
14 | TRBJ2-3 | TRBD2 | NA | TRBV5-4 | CASSLGTSFDTQYF | TGTGCCAGCAGCTTGGGGACTAGTTTTGATACGCAGTATTTT
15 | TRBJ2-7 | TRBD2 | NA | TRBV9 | CASSSSLAASYEQYF | TGTGCCAGCAGCTCATCACTAGCGGCGTCCTACGAGCAGTACTTC
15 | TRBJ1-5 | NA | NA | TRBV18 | CASSPRHISNQPQHF | TGTGCCAGCTCACCACGACATATTAGCAATCAGCCCCAGCATTTT
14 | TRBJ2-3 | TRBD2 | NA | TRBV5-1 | CASSSGTTTDTQYF | TGCGCCAGCAGCTCCGGGACTACCACAGATACGCAGTATTTT
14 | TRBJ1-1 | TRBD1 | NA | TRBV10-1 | CASSPGQGDLEAFF | TGCGCCAGCAGTCCTGGACAGGGTGACCTCGAGGCTTTCTTT
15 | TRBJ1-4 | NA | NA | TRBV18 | CASSPTVGGGEKLFF | TGTGCCAGCTCACCCACGGTGGGGGGCGGCGAAAAACTGTTTTTT
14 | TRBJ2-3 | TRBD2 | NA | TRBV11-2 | CASSPRTSGSTQYF | TGTGCCAGCAGCCCCCGGACTAGCGGGAGTACGCAGTATTTT
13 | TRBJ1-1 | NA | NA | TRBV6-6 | CASSWYRESEAFF | TGTGCCAGCAGTTGGTACAGGGAATCTGAAGCTTTCTTT
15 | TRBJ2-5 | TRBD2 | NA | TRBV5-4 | CASSSWGGGRETQYF | TGTGCCAGCAGCTCCTGGGGCGGGGGGCGTGAGACCCAGTACTTC
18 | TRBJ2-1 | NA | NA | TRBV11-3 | CASSLEHGGSSRGNEQFF | TGTGCCAGCAGCTTAGAGCACGGCGGGTCGAGCCGGGGCAATGAGCAGTTCTTC